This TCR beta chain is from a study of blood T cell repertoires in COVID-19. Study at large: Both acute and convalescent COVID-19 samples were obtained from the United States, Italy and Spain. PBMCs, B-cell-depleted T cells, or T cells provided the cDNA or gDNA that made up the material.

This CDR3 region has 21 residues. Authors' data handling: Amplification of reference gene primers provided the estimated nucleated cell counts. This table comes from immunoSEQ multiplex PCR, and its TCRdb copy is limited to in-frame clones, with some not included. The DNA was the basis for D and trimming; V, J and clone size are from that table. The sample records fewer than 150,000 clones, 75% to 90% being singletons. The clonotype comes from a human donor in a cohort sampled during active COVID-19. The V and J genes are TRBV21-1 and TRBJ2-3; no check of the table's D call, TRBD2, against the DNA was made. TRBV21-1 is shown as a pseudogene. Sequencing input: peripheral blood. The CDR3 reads CASSKKRTERTSESVTDTQYF. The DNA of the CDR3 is TGTGCCAGCAGCAAAAAGCGGACAGAAAGGACTAGCGAGTCCGTCACAGATACGCAGTATTTT.